This TCR beta chain comes out of a study of shared clonotypes between healthy human individuals. About the research overall: Donors, aged 18 to 49, were a couple of women and three men. Per donor, CD8 memory used one plate, CD8 naive used two, CD4 memory used three and CD4 naive used three. The study's findings and limits: Some clonotypes were shared by all four sorted-subset donors, while others were not shared. The non-shared ones had lower generation probabilities than the shared ones.

Comments on this clone: The antigen is not known.

This CDR3 has 16 amino acids. Germline V gene lookup returns CDR1 MNHEY and CDR2 SMNVEV (reference sequence). J lost 5 bases, V lost 5 bases, and 11 bases had no gene match. The test was conducted at deep level. Measured with immunoSEQ multiplex PCR; TCRdb has only the in-frame clones, and not every one. The table shows some 680,000 clones, with 60% to 75% occurring only once. The TCR comes from a woman younger than 45 in good health. The sample was memory CD4+ T cells sorted from blood. Noted subset: CD45RA-negative fraction. This chain uses TRBV27 with TRBJ2-1; 8 nucleotides line up with TRBD2. The CDR3, as DNA: TGTGCCAGCAGTCGATTCCGGGAGGGGAAGAACAATGAGCAGTTCTTC. As protein: CASSRFREGKNNEQFF.